This T cell receptor (beta chain) was sequenced during a study of shared clonotypes between healthy human individuals. Turning to this clone: Its target is not known.

General study points: There were few donors, and this limited the genetic and exposure-history diversity represented. Naive subsets tended to show greater estimated richness than memory subsets. Expectations were that clonotype sharing among donors would be affected by sequencing depth.

Assay used: immunoSEQ multiplex PCR; TCRdb lists only in-frame clones, some missing. The top ten hold 1.4% of the sample, which has some 1 million clones, under 80% seen once. The CDR3 length is 16 residues. Germline CDR1 and CDR2: SGDLS and YYNGEE. With 4 bases removed from V and 2 bases from J, the gap between germline ends came to 15 bases. Sequencing was done on a sample of memory CD4+ T cells sorted from blood. Subset here: CD45RA-negative fraction. The V gene is TRBV9, the J gene TRBJ2-2, with D possibly TRBD1 on 7 matching bases. The clonotype originates from a man aged 18 to 30 in good health. CDR3 DNA sequence: TGTGCCAGCAGCTCCAGGGGGGTTTTCAACACCGGGGAGCTGTTTTTT. Its protein product is CASSSRGVFNTGELFF.